This T cell receptor (beta chain) was sequenced in a study of identical twins. The study's findings and limits: Diverse VJ usage suggested most zero-insertion clonotypes were not invariant T cells. Out-of-frame sharing of TCR alpha in monozygotic twins was underestimated by models. Low generation-probability sequences were in excess among twin-shared out-of-frame alpha sequences. There were fewer insertions in abundant cord blood beta clonotypes, but memory repertoires showed no such pattern.

Germline CDR1 and CDR2: SGHRS and YFSETQ. CDR3 length: 13 amino acids. Trimming pared 7 bases from V and 4 bases from J, leaving 11 bases between. The table lists this clonotype with many counts. Its antigen is not identified. TCRdb ran MiXCR on the 5' RACE reads and lists one entry per CDR3 protein. The sample has about 100,000 distinct CDR3 sequences, roughly 6% seen once. Sequenced material: memory T cells sorted from blood. The chain joins TRBV5-1 to TRBJ2-2; D is perhaps TRBD2 (5 bases). The TCR sequence derives from a woman between 45 and 65 years old in good health. CDR3 region: CASHEGSTGELFF. As DNA, the CDR3 is TGCGCCAGCCACGAGGGTAGCACCGGGGAGCTGTTTTTT.